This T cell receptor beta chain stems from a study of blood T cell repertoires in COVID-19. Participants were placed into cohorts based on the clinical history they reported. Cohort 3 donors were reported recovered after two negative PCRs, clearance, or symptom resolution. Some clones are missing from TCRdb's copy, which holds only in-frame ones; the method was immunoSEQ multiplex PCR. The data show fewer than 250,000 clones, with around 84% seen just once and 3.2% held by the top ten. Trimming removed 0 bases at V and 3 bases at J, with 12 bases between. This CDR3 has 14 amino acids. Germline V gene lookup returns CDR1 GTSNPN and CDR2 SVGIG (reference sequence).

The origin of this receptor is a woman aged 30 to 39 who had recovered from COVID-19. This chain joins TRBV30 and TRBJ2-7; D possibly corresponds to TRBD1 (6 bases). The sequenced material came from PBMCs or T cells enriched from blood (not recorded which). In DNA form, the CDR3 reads TGTGCCTGGAGTGTAGGAGGACAGCTCTACGAGCAGTACTTC. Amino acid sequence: CAWSVGGQLYEQYF.